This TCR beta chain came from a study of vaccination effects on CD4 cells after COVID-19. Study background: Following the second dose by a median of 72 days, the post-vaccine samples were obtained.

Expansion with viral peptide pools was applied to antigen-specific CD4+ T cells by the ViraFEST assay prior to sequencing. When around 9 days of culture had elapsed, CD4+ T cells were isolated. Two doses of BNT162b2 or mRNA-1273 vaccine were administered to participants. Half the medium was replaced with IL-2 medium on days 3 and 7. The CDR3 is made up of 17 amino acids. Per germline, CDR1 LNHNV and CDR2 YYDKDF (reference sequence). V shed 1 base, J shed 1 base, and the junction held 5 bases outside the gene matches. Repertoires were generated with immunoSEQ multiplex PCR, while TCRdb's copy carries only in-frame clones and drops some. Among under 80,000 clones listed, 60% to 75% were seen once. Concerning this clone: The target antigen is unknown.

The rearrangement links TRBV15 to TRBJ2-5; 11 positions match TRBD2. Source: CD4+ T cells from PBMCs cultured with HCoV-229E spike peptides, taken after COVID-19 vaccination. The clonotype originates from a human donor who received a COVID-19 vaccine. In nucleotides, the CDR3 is TGTGCCACCAGCAGAGGAGTAACTAGCGGGGGCCAAGAGACCCAGTACTTC. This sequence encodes CATSRGVTSGGQETQYF.